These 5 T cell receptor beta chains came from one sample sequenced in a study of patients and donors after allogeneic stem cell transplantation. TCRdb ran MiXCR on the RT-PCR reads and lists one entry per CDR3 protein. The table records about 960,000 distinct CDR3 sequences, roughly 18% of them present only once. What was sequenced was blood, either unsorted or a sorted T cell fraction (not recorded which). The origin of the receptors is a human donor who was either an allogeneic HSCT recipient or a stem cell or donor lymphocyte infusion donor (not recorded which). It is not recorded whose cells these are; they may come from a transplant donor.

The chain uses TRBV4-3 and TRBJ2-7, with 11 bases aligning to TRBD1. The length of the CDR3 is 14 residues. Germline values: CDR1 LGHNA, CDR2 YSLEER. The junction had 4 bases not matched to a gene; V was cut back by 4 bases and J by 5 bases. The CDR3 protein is CASSLGQGEDEQYF. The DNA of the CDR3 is TGCGCCAGCAGCCTGGGACAGGGGGAAGACGAGCAGTACTTC.

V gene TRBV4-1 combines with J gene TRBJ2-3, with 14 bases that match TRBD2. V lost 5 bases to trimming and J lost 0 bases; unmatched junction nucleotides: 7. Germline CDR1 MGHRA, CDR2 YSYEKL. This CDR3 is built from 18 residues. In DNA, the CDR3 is TGCGCCAGCAGCTCGGGACTAGCGGGGGTGATAAGCACAGATACGCAGTATTTT. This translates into CASSSGLAGVISTDTQYF.

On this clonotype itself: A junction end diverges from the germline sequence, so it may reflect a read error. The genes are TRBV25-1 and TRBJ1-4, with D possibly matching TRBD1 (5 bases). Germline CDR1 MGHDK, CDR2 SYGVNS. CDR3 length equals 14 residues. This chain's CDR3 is CASSEGGPYEKLVF. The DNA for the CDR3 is TGTGCCAGCAGTGAAGGGGGTCCCTATGAAAAACTGGTTTTT.

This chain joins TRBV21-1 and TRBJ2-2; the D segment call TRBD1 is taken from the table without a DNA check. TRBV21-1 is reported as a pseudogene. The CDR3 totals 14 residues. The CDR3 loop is CASWGRRYTGELFF. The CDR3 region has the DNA TGTGCCAGCTGGGGGCGCAGGTACACCGGGGAGCTGTTTTTT.

The DNA for the CDR3 is TGCGCCAGCAGTTCGACGGACGCGAGCTCTGGAAACACCATATATTTT. Protein: CASSSTDASSGNTIYF. V and J are TRBV5-1 and TRBJ1-3; D is undetermined. CDR3 length: 16 amino acids. V was pared by 5 bases and J by 0 bases, with 15 bases between. Germline V lookup: CDR1 SGHRS, CDR2 YFSETQ.